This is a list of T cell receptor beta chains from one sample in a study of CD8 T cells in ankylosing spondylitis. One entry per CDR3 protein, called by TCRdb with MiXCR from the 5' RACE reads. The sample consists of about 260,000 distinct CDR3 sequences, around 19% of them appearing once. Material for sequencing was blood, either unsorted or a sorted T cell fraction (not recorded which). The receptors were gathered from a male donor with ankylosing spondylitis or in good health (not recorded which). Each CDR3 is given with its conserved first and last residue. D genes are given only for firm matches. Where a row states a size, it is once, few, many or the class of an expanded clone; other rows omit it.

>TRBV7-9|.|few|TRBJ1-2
CASSLTQSRGYTF
TGTGCCAGCAGCTTAACGCAAAGTCGTGGCTACACCTTC
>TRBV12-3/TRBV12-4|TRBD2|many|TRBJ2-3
CASSFGAGVSPTDTQYF
TGTGCCAGCAGTTTTGGTGCGGGAGTGTCCCCCACAGATACGCAGTATTTT
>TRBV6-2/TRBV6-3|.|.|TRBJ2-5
CASSHRTQYF
TGTGCCAGCAGTCATAGGACCCAGTACTTC
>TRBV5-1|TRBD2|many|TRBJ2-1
CASSLETSGVYEQFF
TGCGCCAGCAGCTTGGAGACTAGCGGGGTGTATGAGCAGTTCTTC
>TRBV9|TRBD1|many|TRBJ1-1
CASSVGTGAEAFF
TGTGCCAGCAGCGTCGGGACAGGGGCTGAAGCTTTCTTT
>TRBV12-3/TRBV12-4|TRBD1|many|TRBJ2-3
CASSGQGAIDTQYF
TGTGCCAGCAGCGGACAGGGGGCTATAGATACGCAGTATTTT
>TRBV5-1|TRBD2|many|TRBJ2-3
CASGTSGRYTDTQYF
TGCGCCAGCGGGACTAGCGGGCGATACACAGATACGCAGTATTTT
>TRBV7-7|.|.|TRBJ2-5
CASSLEGVQETQYF
TGTGCTAGCAGCTTAGAGGGGGTGCAAGAGACCCAGTACTTC
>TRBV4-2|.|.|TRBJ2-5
CASSQVVGETQYF
TGTGCCAGCAGCCAAGTCGTTGGGGAGACCCAGTACTTC
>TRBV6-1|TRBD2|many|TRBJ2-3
CASSVTSGSSTDTQYF
TGTGCCAGCAGCGTGACTAGCGGGAGTTCAACAGATACGCAGTATTTT
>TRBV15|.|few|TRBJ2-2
CATSGGSDTGELFF
TGTGCCACCAGCGGGGGGAGCGACACCGGGGAGCTGTTTTTT
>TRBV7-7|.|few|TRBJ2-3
CASSWDSLLYVDTQYF
TGTGCCAGCAGTTGGGACTCCCTCCTTTATGTAGATACGCAGTATTTT
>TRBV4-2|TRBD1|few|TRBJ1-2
CASSQETGLNYGYTF
TGTGCCAGCAGCCAAGAGACAGGGCTCAACTATGGCTACACCTTC
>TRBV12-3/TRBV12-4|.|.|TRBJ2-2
CASSLRFSGPPSRSTGELFF
TGTGCCAGCAGTTTACGGTTTTCAGGGCCTCCTTCCAGGAGCACCGGGGAGCTGTTTTTT
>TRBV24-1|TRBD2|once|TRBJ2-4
CATSDPREGGTKNIQYF
TGTGCCACCAGTGATCCCCGGGAGGGCGGGACGAAAAACATTCAGTACTTC
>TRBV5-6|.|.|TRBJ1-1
CASSSVLSAEAFF
TGTGCCAGCAGCTCCGTGCTCAGCGCTGAAGCTTTCTTT
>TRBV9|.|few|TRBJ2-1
CASSPSTRDEQFF
TGTGCCAGCAGCCCTTCCACTCGGGATGAGCAGTTCTTC